This paragraph covers one TCR beta chain sequence. No cognate antigen has been identified for it. There are no base qualities to consult, and no much larger clone falls within one base. This entry is derived from a study of control samples from healthy donors and cancer patients (TCRdb year 2020). The CDR3 sequence holds 16 residues, the cysteine and phenylalanine included. Only CDR3 DNA remains: 48 bases, in frame from the first base. The germline V gene encodes CDR1 SGHRS and CDR2 YFSETQ. At the junction V is shortened by 0 bases and J by 8 bases, with 20 bases in between. Library preparation employed the immunoSEQ multiplex PCR assay. The table was pulled from immuneACCESS by TCRdb, which kept in-frame rearrangements only. Such tables lose some clones; where checked, under half of the loss comes from unresolved V genes, and the rest has no known cause. The sample table shows 130,000 or so clones, and just under 95% are seen once. The top ten hold approximately 14% of the sample.

The origin of this receptor is a man between 60 and 75 years old with colorectal cancer. Sequenced material: PBMCs. The V and J genes are TRBV5-1 and TRBJ1-1; matching of 5 bases hints at TRBD1 as the D gene. The nucleotide sequence is given as TGCGCCAGCAGCTTGGACGCGGCAGGGTCCGGATTGGAAGCTTTCTTT. The encoded protein is CASSLDAAGSGLEAFF. The CDR3 plus the reference TRBV5-1 and TRBJ1-1 genes for the other parts give the full variable domain: KAGVTQTPRYLIKTRGQQVTLSCSPISGHRSVSWYQQTPGQGLQFLFEYFSETQRNKGNFPGRFSGRQFSNSRSEMNVSTLELGDSALYLCASSLDAAGSGLEAFFGQGTRLTVV.